This T cell receptor beta chain comes out of a study of vaccination and CD4 T cells after COVID-19. Time point noted: late sampling 161 to 241 days after vaccination in a few convalescent patients. Treatment here: roughly 10-day PBMC culture with coronavirus spike peptide pools or control peptides (ViraFEST assay). This clonotype was counted between two and nine times. Its antigen remains unidentified. Sequenced with the Oncomine TCR Beta short-read assay was DNA taken from cultured CD4+ T cells. TCRdb independently ran MiXCR on the PCR reads; one entry per CDR3 protein. In the table there are tens of thousands of distinct CDR3 sequences, around a third of which are singletons. The sample here was CD4+ T cells from blood, cultured in vitro, taken about 7 months after SARS-CoV-2 vaccination. This TCR came from a human donor who had recovered from COVID-19.

CDR3 in amino acids: CASSIGQGAHNEQFF. For the CDR3, the DNA is TGTGCCAGTAGTATTGGACAGGGGGCTCACAATGAGCAGTTCTTC. The gene calls are TRBV19 and TRBJ2-1; TRBD1 matches 11 bases. Unmatched junction bases numbered 3, after V lost 3 bases and J lost 5 bases. Looked up from germline, CDR1 is LNHDA and CDR2 is SQIVND (reference sequence). This CDR3 comprises 15 residues.